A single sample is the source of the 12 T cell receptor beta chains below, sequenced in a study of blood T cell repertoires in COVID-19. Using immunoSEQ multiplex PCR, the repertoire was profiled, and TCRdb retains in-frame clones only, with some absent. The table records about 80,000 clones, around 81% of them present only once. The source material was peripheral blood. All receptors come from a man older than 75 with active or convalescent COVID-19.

The CDR3, as DNA: TGTGCCAGCAGGGTCCCGGGACAGGGAACAAGGGCGCCGTTCTTT. Translated: CASRVPGQGTRAPFF. The rearrangement links TRBV2 to TRBJ1-1, with TRBD1 matching 9 bases. V was clipped by 6 bases and J by 14 bases; unmatched bases: 19. The CDR3 consists of 15 residues. Germline lookup yields CDR1 SNHLY and CDR2 FYNNEI.

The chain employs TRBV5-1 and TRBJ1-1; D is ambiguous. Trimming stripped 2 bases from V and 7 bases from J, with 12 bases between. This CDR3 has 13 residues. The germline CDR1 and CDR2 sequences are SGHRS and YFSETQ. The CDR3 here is CASSFTVANEAFF. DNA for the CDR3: TGCGCCAGCAGCTTTACAGTAGCGAATGAAGCTTTCTTT.

As DNA, the CDR3 is TGTGCCAGCAGCTTAGCGGACAGGACAAGGAGTTTAGGACAGTACTTC. This codes for CASSLADRTRSLGQYF. The V and J genes are TRBV7-2 and TRBJ2-4, with 7 positions matching TRBD1. The trim removed 0 bases at V and 13 bases at J, leaving 15 bases unmatched. Germline V gene sequence: CDR1 SGHTA, CDR2 FQGNSA. The CDR3 runs 16 residues.

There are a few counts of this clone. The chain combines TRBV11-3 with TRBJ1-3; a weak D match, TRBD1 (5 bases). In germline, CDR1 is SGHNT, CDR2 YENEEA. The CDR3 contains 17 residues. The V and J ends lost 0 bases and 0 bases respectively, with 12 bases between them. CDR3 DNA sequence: TGTGCCAGCAGCTTAGACGGGACTCAGAGCTCTGGAAACACCATATATTTT. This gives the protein CASSLDGTQSSGNTIYF.

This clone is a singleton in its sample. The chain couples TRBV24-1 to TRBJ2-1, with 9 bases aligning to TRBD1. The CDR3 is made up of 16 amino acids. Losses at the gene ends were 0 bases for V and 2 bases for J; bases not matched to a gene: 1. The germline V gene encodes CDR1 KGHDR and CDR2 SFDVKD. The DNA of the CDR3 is TGTGCCACCAGTGATTTGAGGACAGGGGCCTACAATGAGCAGTTCTTC. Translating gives CATSDLRTGAYNEQFF.

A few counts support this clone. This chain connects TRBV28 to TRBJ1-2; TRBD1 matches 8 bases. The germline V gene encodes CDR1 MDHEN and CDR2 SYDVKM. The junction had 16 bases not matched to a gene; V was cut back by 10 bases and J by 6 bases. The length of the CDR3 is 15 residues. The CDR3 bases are TGTGCCACCACCCCTCCACGGACAGGGTTCGATGGCTACACCTTC. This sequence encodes CATTPPRTGFDGYTF.

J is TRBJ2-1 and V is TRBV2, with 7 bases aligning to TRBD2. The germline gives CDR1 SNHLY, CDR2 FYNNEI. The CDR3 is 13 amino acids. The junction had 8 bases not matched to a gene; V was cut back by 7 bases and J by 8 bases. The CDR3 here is CASMEGGKDEQFF. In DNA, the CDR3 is TGTGCCAGCATGGAGGGAGGGAAGGATGAGCAGTTCTTC.

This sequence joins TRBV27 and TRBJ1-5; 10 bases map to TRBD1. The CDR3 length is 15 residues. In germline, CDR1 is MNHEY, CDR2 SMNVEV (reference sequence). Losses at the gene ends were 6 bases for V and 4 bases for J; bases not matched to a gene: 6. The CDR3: CASRPGTGENQPQHF. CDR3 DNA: TGTGCCAGCAGGCCCGGGACAGGGGAAAATCAGCCCCAGCATTTT.

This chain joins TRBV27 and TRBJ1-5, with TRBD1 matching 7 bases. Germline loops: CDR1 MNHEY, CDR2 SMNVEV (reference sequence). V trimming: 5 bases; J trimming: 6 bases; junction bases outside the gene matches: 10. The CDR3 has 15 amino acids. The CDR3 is CASSMTGFLSQPQHF. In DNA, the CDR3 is TGTGCCAGCAGTATGACAGGGTTTTTGTCTCAGCCCCAGCATTTT.

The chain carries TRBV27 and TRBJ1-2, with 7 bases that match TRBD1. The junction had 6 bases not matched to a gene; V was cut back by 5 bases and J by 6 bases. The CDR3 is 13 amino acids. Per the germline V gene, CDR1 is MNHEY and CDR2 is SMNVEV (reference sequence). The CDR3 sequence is CASSIDRVNGYTF. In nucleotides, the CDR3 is TGTGCCAGCAGTATTGACAGGGTGAATGGCTACACCTTC.

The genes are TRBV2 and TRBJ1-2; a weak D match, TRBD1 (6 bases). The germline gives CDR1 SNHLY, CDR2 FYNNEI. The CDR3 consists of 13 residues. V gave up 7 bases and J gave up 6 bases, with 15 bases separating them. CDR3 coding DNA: TGTGCCAGCATCTTGGGGGAGGGGGATGGCTACACCTTC. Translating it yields CASILGEGDGYTF.

The CDR3 reads CSASNRQYSNQPQHF. The CDR3 bases are TGCAGTGCTAGTAACCGACAGTATAGCAATCAGCCCCAGCATTTT. The chain links TRBV20-1 to TRBJ1-5, with D tentatively TRBD1 (5 bases). The CDR3 consists of 15 residues. V gave up 3 bases and J gave up 0 bases, with 12 bases separating them. Germline lookup yields CDR1 DFQATT and CDR2 SNEGSKA (reference sequence).